A single sample is the source of the 28 T cell receptor beta chains below, sequenced in a study of beta chain features in type 1 diabetes. The whole isolated RNA underwent reverse transcription, so sequencing captured expressed TCRB transcripts. The table came from immunoSEQ multiplex PCR; TCRdb's copy has only in-frame clones and leaves some out. The sample lists 250,000 to 400,000 clones, around 15% occurring once. Sequenced material: central memory CD4+ T cells from blood. All receptors derive from a man under 40 in good health.

The chain combines TRBV4-3 with TRBJ1-1; D uncertain. The CDR3 runs to 14 residues. V lost 0 bases, J lost 1 base, and 6 bases lay in between. Germline V gives CDR1 LGHNA, CDR2 YSLEER. The CDR3 spells CASSQEIQNTEAFF. CDR3 bases: TGCGCCAGCAGCCAAGAAATCCAGAACACTGAAGCTTTCTTT.

This clone was detected only a few times. The V and J genes are TRBV2 and TRBJ2-5; no clear D. The ends were cut back, 4 bases at V and 7 bases at J, with 7 bases in the middle. CDR3 length: 11 residues. Looked up from germline, CDR1 is SNHLY and CDR2 is FYNNEI. The CDR3: CASSVSTTQYF. CDR3 in DNA: TGTGCCAGCAGTGTCAGTACGACCCAGTACTTC.

This clone was recorded at least ten times. The chain carries TRBV9 and TRBJ2-3; 12 nucleotides line up with TRBD2. J was trimmed by 0 bases and V by 4 bases; bases with no gene match: 3. The CDR3 loop spans 16 amino acids. Germline loops: CDR1 SGDLS, CDR2 YYNGEE. The CDR3 DNA reads TGTGCCAGCAGCCCCCTAGCGGGAGGGAGCACAGATACGCAGTATTTT. This encodes CASSPLAGGSTDTQYF.

The sample holds a few counts of this clone. The chain carries TRBV7-2 and TRBJ1-2, with a weak D call TRBD1 (6 bases). Trimming took 4 bases from V and 6 from J, leaving 9 bases between them. This CDR3 contains 12 residues. The V gene's germline CDR1 is SGHTA and CDR2 FQGNSA. This chain's CDR3 is CASSYTGHGYTF. The CDR3 coding sequence is TGTGCCAGCAGCTATACAGGGCATGGCTACACCTTC.

This clone turned up a few times. V and J are TRBV6-1 and TRBJ2-7, with D perhaps matching TRBD1 (5 bases). Looked up from germline, CDR1 is MNHNS and CDR2 is SASEGT. This CDR3 has 15 residues. The V end was cut by 7 bases, the J end by 0 bases, with 16 bases between. The CDR3 DNA follows: TGTGCCAGCACAGGGTTCGCCGTAATCTCCTACGAGCAGTACTTC. Amino acids: CASTGFAVISYEQYF.

This clone occurred a few times. The chain joins TRBV4-1 to TRBJ1-2; maybe TRBD1 (5 bases). Germline V gives CDR1 MGHRA, CDR2 YSYEKL. Between the trimmed V and J ends, which lost 4 bases and 8 bases, there was a span of 17 bases. CDR3 size: 14 residues. In DNA, the CDR3 is TGCGCCAGCAGCCGGGACCGGGGGTCGAGGGGCTACACCTTC. This encodes CASSRDRGSRGYTF.

The V and J genes are TRBV7-2 and TRBJ2-7; D is possibly TRBD1 or TRBD2 (5 bases each). CDR1 is SGHTA and CDR2 is FQGNSA in the germline V gene. The CDR3 totals 14 residues. Trimming cost V 5 bases and J 2 bases, with 13 bases left between them. The CDR3 region has the DNA TGTGCCAGCAGCCCGGGACCTCCCGCCTACGAGCAGTACGTC. It translates to CASSPGPPAYEQYV.

This clone was seen only a few times. A much larger clone lies one base from this, so it may be a read error. V is TRBV5-6 and J is TRBJ1-4; possible D gene TRBD1, 6 bases. Trimming took 1 base from V and 6 from J, leaving 16 bases between them. CDR3 length equals 16 residues. Germline assignment: CDR1 SGHDT and CDR2 YYEEEE. CDR3 protein: CASSLQPQGLDEKLFF. The CDR3 DNA reads as TGTGCCAGCAGCTTGCAACCCCAGGGGCTTGATGAAAAACTGTTTTTT.

The chain links TRBV7-2 to TRBJ2-1, with unresolved D. This CDR3 has 13 residues. The germline V and J ends were trimmed by 1 base and 9 bases, with 10 bases remaining between them. Germline lookup yields CDR1 SGHTA and CDR2 FQGNSA. The CDR3 nucleotides are TGTGCCAGCAGCTTAGTAATGGGTGGTGAGCAGTTCTTC. Its translation is CASSLVMGGEQFF.

The gene calls are TRBV2 and TRBJ2-5; 15 bases are shared with TRBD2. J lost 4 bases, V lost 5 bases, and 5 bases had no gene match. The CDR3 contains 16 residues. Germline values: CDR1 SNHLY, CDR2 FYNNEI. CDR3 amino acids: CASSTPGLAGGETQYF. The DNA of the CDR3 is TGTGCCAGCAGTACCCCGGGACTAGCGGGAGGAGAGACCCAGTACTTC.

The table lists this clone with a few counts. This rearrangement joins TRBV6-5 to TRBJ2-5; no clear D. Germline-derived CDR1 and CDR2 are MNHEY and SVGAGI. The V gene lost 6 bases and the J gene lost 7 bases, with 12 bases spanning the gap. CDR3 length equals 12 residues. This CDR3 is CASSVAKVTQYF. Here the CDR3 DNA reads TGTGCCAGCAGCGTAGCTAAAGTGACCCAGTACTTC.

This clone was detected only a few times. The chain couples TRBV7-6 to TRBJ2-6; 9 nucleotides line up with TRBD1. Losses at the gene ends were 1 base for V and 1 base for J; bases not matched to a gene: 5. Germline V gene data show CDR1 as SGHVS and CDR2 as FNYEAQ. This CDR3 is built from 18 residues. CDR3 bases: TGTGCCAGCAGCTTAGTTGAACAGGGGGCATCTGGGGCCAACGTCCTGACTTTC. This encodes CASSLVEQGASGANVLTF.

For the CDR3, the DNA is TGCGCCAGCAGCCAAGATTTCCCCAATTCACCCCTCCACTTT. Translating gives CASSQDFPNSPLHF. The rearrangement links TRBV4-3 to TRBJ1-6; D call uncertain. Germline V gene sequence: CDR1 LGHNA, CDR2 YSLEER. V was clipped by 0 bases and J by 7 bases, with 7 bases between them. CDR3 size: 14 residues.

The V call is TRBV19, the J call TRBJ1-5; D gene ambiguous. The length of the CDR3 is 12 residues. V lost 7 bases to trimming and J lost 6 bases, with 10 bases between them. Germline assignment: CDR1 LNHDA and CDR2 SQIVND (reference sequence). The CDR3 loop reads CASTEGVQPQHF. Here the CDR3 DNA reads TGTGCCAGTACCGAGGGAGTTCAGCCCCAGCATTTT.

Note on this clone: One end of the junction does not line up with germline, which may come from a read error. The chain links TRBV5-4 to TRBJ2-1; 10 nucleotides match TRBD1. CDR3 length: 15 residues. Germline CDR1 is SGHNT and CDR2 is YYREEE (reference sequence). CDR3 bases: TGCGCCAGCAGCCGACAGGGGGCGAGGGGCAATGAGCAGTTCTTC. This encodes CASSRQGARGNEQFF. Supplemented by reference TRBV5-4 and TRBJ2-1, the full variable domain reads ETGVTQSPTHLIKTRGQQVTLRCSSQSGHNTVSWYQQALGQGPQFIFQYYREEENGRGNFPPRFSGLQFPNYSSELNVNALELDDSALYLCASSRQGARGNEQFFGPGTRLTVL.

The rearrangement joins TRBV15 to TRBJ1-5; 7 nucleotides align to TRBD1. CDR3 size: 15 residues. CDR1 LNHNV and CDR2 YYDKDF come from the germline V gene (reference sequence). After removal of 0 bases from V and 9 bases from J, the junction contained 8 bases not matched to a gene. Written as DNA, the CDR3 is TGTGCCACCAGCAGAGACCGACAGGGTTCGGGGCCCCAGCATTTT. It codes for CATSRDRQGSGPQHF.

This chain joins TRBV11-3 and TRBJ2-3; D remains unclear. This CDR3 region has 14 residues. The germline V and J ends were trimmed by 2 bases and 2 bases, with 8 bases remaining between them. Germline loops: CDR1 SGHNT, CDR2 YENEEA. The DNA for the CDR3 is TGTGCCAGCAGCTTACGAAGGCCCACAGATACGCAGTATTTT. It translates to CASSLRRPTDTQYF. Supplemented by reference TRBV11-3 and TRBJ2-3, the full variable domain reads EAGVVQSPRYKIIEKKQPVAFWCNPISGHNTLYWYLQNLGQGPELLIRYENEEAVDDSQLPKDRFSAERLKGVDSTLKIQPAELGDSAVYLCASSLRRPTDTQYFGPGTRLTVL.

The rearrangement links TRBV9 to TRBJ2-3, with TRBD2 matching over 13 bases. V dropped 4 bases and J dropped 6; count of bases not matched to a gene: 8. The V gene's germline CDR1 is SGDLS and CDR2 YYNGEE. This CDR3 has 16 amino acids. As DNA, the CDR3 is TGTGCCAGCAGCAAACACAGGACTAGCGGGAGTGATACGCAGTATTTT. Residues: CASSKHRTSGSDTQYF.

In its sample, this clone was seen a few times. The genes are TRBV5-1 and TRBJ1-1; TRBD1 agrees at 9 bases. The J segment lost 5 bases and the V segment lost 3 bases, leaving 8 bases of the junction unmatched. The CDR3 length is 15 residues. The germline gives CDR1 SGHRS, CDR2 YFSETQ. The chain's CDR3 is CASSWTGEAGTEAFF. DNA for the CDR3: TGCGCCAGCAGCTGGACAGGGGAGGCGGGGACTGAAGCTTTCTTT.

This clone was seen only a few times. V gene TRBV4-2 combines with J gene TRBJ2-1; no firm D call. V lost 0 bases and J 5 bases, leaving 8 bases between the germline ends. Germline-derived CDR1 and CDR2 are LGHNA and YNFKEQ. CDR3 length equals 14 residues. The CDR3 sequence is CASSQDPGDNEQFF. The CDR3 DNA reads TGTGCCAGCAGCCAAGATCCTGGCGACAATGAGCAGTTCTTC.

This clone has at least ten counts. The rearrangement uses TRBV13 and TRBJ2-5; D may be TRBD2 (5 bases). Looked up from germline, CDR1 is PRHDT and CDR2 is FYEKMQ (reference sequence). The V gene lost 2 bases and the J gene lost 5 bases, with 6 bases spanning the gap. The length of the CDR3 is 12 residues. CDR3 region: CASSLLAETQYF. The CDR3 nucleotides are TGTGCCAGCAGCTTATTAGCGGAGACCCAGTACTTC.

This clone was observed a handful of times. The rearrangement links TRBV7-2 to TRBJ2-1; TRBD2 agrees at 8 bases. The CDR3 has 16 amino acids. V lost 6 bases to trimming and J lost 1 base; unmatched junction nucleotides: 8. CDR1 SGHTA and CDR2 FQGNSA come from the germline V gene. CDR3 sequence (DNA): TGTGCCAGCAGGTCACGGGGGGGCGCTTCCTACAATGAGCAGTTCTTC. This encodes CASRSRGGASYNEQFF. The whole variable domain, remainder taken from reference TRBV7-2 and TRBJ2-1, is GAGVSQSPSNKVTEKGKDVELRCDPISGHTALYWYRQSLGQGLEFLIYFQGNSAPDKSGLPSDRFSAERTGGSVSTLTIQRTQQEDSAVYLCASRSRGGASYNEQFFGPGTRLTVL.

J is TRBJ1-1 and V is TRBV6-1; no firm D call. The CDR3 totals 15 residues. The V and J ends lost 2 bases and 2 bases respectively, with 12 bases between them. Looked up from germline, CDR1 is MNHNS and CDR2 is SASEGT. The chain's CDR3 is CASSESRRTNTEAFF. The CDR3 DNA is TGTGCCAGCAGTGAATCCCGGCGGACTAACACTGAAGCTTTCTTT.

This clone was detected a few times. V is TRBV19 and J is TRBJ2-2; 9 bases agree with TRBD1. CDR3 length: 15 amino acids. Germline CDR1 is LNHDA and CDR2 is SQIVND (reference sequence). The ends lost 3 bases at V and 7 bases at J; junction bases unmatched: 6. CDR3 sequence reads: CASSMNRGQGGELFF. DNA for the CDR3: TGTGCCAGTAGTATGAACAGGGGGCAAGGCGGGGAGCTGTTTTTT.

On this clone itself: Additional DNA sequences in this sample encode the identical CDR3. This chain joins TRBV29-1 and TRBJ1-6; 9 bases are a match to TRBD1. Germline values: CDR1 SQVTM, CDR2 ANQGSEA. The CDR3 consists of 13 residues. Germline trimming cut 3 bases from V and 9 bases from J; bases unmatched to any gene: 3. DNA of the CDR3: TGCAGCGTTGAGGAGACAGGGGGTTCACCCCTCCACTTT. Its translation is CSVEETGGSPLHF. Supplemented by reference TRBV29-1 and TRBJ1-6, the full variable domain reads SAVISQKPSRDICQRGTSLTIQCQVDSQVTMMFWYRQQPGQSLTLIATANQGSEATYESGFVIDKFPISRPNLTFSTLTVSNMSPEDSSIYLCSVEETGGSPLHFGNGTRLTVT.

This clone turned up a few times. Other DNA sequences in this specimen translate into the identical CDR3. The chain uses TRBV10-3 and TRBJ1-1, with 9 nucleotides matching TRBD1. Losses at the gene ends were 6 bases for V and 4 bases for J; bases not matched to a gene: 3. The CDR3 has 13 amino acids. Germline CDR1 ENHRY, CDR2 SYGVKD. In nucleotides, the CDR3 is TGTGCCATCAGCGGGACAGGGACCACTGAAGCTTTCTTT. Its protein product is CAISGTGTTEAFF.

This clone was detected only a few times. The CDR3 loop is CASSLFSGQRFSNTGELFF. The CDR3 region has the DNA TGTGCCAGCAGCTTATTCTCCGGACAGAGATTTTCGAACACCGGGGAGCTGTTTTTT. The chain has TRBV11-2 and TRBJ2-2; D is perhaps TRBD1 (6 bases). The CDR3 extends over 19 amino acids. Germline assignment: CDR1 SGHAT and CDR2 FQNNGV. Trimming took 2 bases from V and 0 from J, leaving 19 bases between them.

In its sample, this clone was seen a few times. This chain joins TRBV7-1 and TRBJ2-1; D might be TRBD2 (6 bases). TRBV7-1 counts as an open reading frame of uncertain function. V lost 5 bases and J 0 bases, leaving 14 bases between the germline ends. The CDR3 has 16 residues. The CDR3 sequence: CASSPTGGTSYNEQFF. The CDR3 DNA follows: TGTGCCAGCAGCCCGACCGGGGGTACCTCCTACAATGAGCAGTTCTTC.